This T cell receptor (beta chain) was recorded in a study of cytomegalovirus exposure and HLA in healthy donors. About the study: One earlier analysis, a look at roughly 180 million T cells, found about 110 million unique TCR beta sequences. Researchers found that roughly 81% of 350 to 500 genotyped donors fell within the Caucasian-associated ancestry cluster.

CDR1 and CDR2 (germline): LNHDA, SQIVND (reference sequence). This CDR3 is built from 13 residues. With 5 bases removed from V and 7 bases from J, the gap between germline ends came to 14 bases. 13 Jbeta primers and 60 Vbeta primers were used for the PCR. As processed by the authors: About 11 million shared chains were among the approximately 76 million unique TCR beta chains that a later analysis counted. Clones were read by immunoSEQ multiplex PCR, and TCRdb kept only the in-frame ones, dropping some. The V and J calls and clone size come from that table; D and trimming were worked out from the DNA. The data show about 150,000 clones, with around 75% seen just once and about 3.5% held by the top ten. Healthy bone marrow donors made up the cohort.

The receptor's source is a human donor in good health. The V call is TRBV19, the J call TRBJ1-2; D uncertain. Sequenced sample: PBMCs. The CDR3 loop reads CASSLRLSAGYTF. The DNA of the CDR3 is TGTGCCAGTAGTCTCCGACTGTCGGCTGGCTACACCTTC.